The 5 T cell receptor beta chains in this list originate from one sample, sequenced in a study of graft-versus-host responses after intestinal transplantation (dated by TCRdb to 2020 to 2022). For these receptors, no antigen is known. Libraries came from the immunoSEQ multiplex PCR assay. As stored in TCRdb, this immuneACCESS dataset retains in-frame rearrangements with V and J assigned. A fraction of the clones does not appear; measured against another copy, unresolved V genes explain less than half of the discrepancy, and the remainder lacks a known reason. Counted in this sample were 90,000 to 100,000 clones; 91% of them appeared once. The ten top clones hold more than 0.4% of the sample. Explained via the paper, the time point label denotes: cells obtained before transplantation from donor or recipient. Sequencing was performed on unstimulated CD8+ T cells sorted from spleen or lymph node cells, taken before intestinal transplant. The source is a human donor who received an intestinal transplant.

The rearrangement links TRBV30 to TRBJ1-1; weak D call: TRBD1 (6 bases). V lost 2 bases and J 8 bases, leaving 12 bases between the germline ends. CDR1 and CDR2 (germline): GTSNPN, SVGIG (reference sequence). This CDR3 comprises 12 residues. The CDR3 protein is CAWSSGAREAFF. CDR3 DNA: TGTGCCTGGAGTTCAGGGGCCAGAGAAGCTTTCTTT.

V is TRBV6-5 and J is TRBJ2-3, with a possible D match to TRBD2 (6 bases). The length of the CDR3 is 15 residues. Trimming left V 0 bases short and J 1 base short, with 8 bases between. The germline gives CDR1 MNHEY, CDR2 SVGAGI. For the CDR3, the DNA is TGTGCCAGCAGTTACTCTGGCGGGGGCACAGATACGCAGTATTTT. This gives the protein CASSYSGGGTDTQYF.

This chain links TRBV28 with TRBJ2-7; 8 nucleotides line up with TRBD2. The CDR3 totals 15 residues. Unmatched junction bases numbered 4, after V lost 2 bases and J lost 1 base. Per germline, CDR1 MDHEN and CDR2 SYDVKM. CDR3 nucleotides: TGTGCCAGCAGTTTAAACCTAGCGGGTTCCTACGAGCAGTACTTC. This sequence encodes CASSLNLAGSYEQYF.

V is TRBV5-8 and J is TRBJ2-7; D is perhaps TRBD1 (5 bases). The CDR3 loop spans 13 amino acids. V was pared by 4 bases and J by 2 bases, with 10 bases between. Per the germline V gene, CDR1 is SGHTS and CDR2 is YDEGEE. The CDR3 DNA reads as TGTGCCAGCAGCGCCGGACACGCCTACGAGCAGTACTTC. Translating it yields CASSAGHAYEQYF. Looking up the rest from reference TRBV5-8 and TRBJ2-7 gives the full variable domain: EAGVTQSPTHLIKTRGQQATLRCSPISGHTSVYWYQQALGLGLQFLLWYDEGEERNRGNFPPRFSGRQFPNYSSELNVNALELEDSALYLCASSAGHAYEQYFGPGTRLTVT.

Note on this clone: Other DNA sequences from this sample encode an identical CDR3 as well. The V and J genes are TRBV7-6 and TRBJ2-1; 9 bases fit TRBD2. The CDR3 extends over 16 amino acids. Germline CDR1 reads SGHVS; CDR2 reads FNYEAQ. With 6 bases clipped from V and 8 bases from J, the junction kept 14 bases outside the gene matches. The CDR3 here is CASSSNTGTSTHEQFF. The CDR3 nucleotides read TGTGCCAGCAGTTCCAATACCGGGACTAGCACTCATGAGCAGTTCTTC. Variable domain in full (rest from reference TRBV7-6 and TRBJ2-1): GAGVSQSPRYKVTKRGQDVALRCDPISGHVSLYWYRQALGQGPEFLTYFNYEAQQDKSGLPNDRFSAERPEGSISTLTIQRTEQRDSAMYRCASSSNTGTSTHEQFFGPGTRLTVL.